Following are 21 T cell receptor beta chains from one sample sequenced in a study of T-cell reconstitution after alpha-beta-depleted transplantation in children. For TCRbeta, the library was prepared with unique molecular identifiers. TCRdb analysed the PCR reads with MiXCR anew, one entry per CDR3 protein. The table shows fewer than 1 million distinct CDR3 sequences, with about 15% occurring only once. The sample here was PBMCs, mostly from graft donor cells, taken 360 days after TCRalphabeta/CD19-depleted stem cell transplant. The receptors originated from a male patient younger than 18 who had a stem cell transplant for acute lymphoblastic leukemia, so the T cells may come from the graft donor.

Only a few counts were recorded for this clonotype. This rearrangement joins TRBV4-1 to TRBJ1-5, with a possible D match to TRBD1 (5 bases). The germline V gene has CDR1 MGHRA and CDR2 YSYEKL. The CDR3 is 14 residues long. Trimming took 3 bases from V and 5 from J, leaving 11 bases between them. The CDR3, as DNA: TGCGCCAGCAGCCATAGAGGGGTTTATCAGCCCCAGCATTTT. It yields the protein CASSHRGVYQPQHF.

The chain uses TRBV19 and TRBJ2-7; D may be TRBD2 (6 bases). This CDR3 region has 15 residues. The V gene lost 1 base and the J gene lost 1 base, with 11 bases spanning the gap. Germline CDR1 reads LNHDA; CDR2 reads SQIVND (reference sequence). CDR3 nucleotides: TGTGCCAGTAGTATAGGGCCGGGGAGGTCCTACGAGCAGTACTTC. Translated: CASSIGPGRSYEQYF.

This rearrangement joins TRBV15 to TRBJ2-1; 9 bases line up with TRBD1. Germline V gene sequence: CDR1 LNHNV, CDR2 YYDKDF (reference sequence). V dropped 5 bases and J dropped 6; count of bases not matched to a gene: 2. This CDR3 is built from 13 residues. The CDR3 coding sequence is TGTGCCACCAGCGGGGACAGGGCCAATGAGCAGTTCTTC. This sequence encodes CATSGDRANEQFF.

The rearrangement links TRBV5-1 to TRBJ2-3; weak D call: TRBD2 (5 bases). Trimming pared 1 base from V and 0 bases from J, leaving 15 bases between. The CDR3 sequence is 17 residues long. Per germline, CDR1 SGHRS and CDR2 YFSETQ. As DNA, the CDR3 is TGCGCCAGCAGCTTGAGAGCCCCACGGGATAGCACAGATACGCAGTATTTT. Translated, it gives CASSLRAPRDSTDTQYF.

This clonotype appeared many times. Sequence at one end of the junction differs from germline and may be a read error. The chain is built from TRBV5-1 and TRBJ2-5; 8 bases map to TRBD1. The CDR3 is made up of 14 amino acids. CDR1 SGHRS and CDR2 YFSETQ come from the germline V gene. This CDR3 is CASSLGQEQETQYF. As DNA, the CDR3 is TGTGCCAGCAGTTTGGGACAGGAGCAAGAGACCCAGTACTTC.

This clonotype has a handful of counts. The V gene is TRBV9, the J gene TRBJ2-3; D assignment may be TRBD1 or TRBD2 (7 bases each). CDR1 SGDLS and CDR2 YYNGEE come from the germline V gene. This CDR3 has 17 residues. V lost 4 bases, J lost 4 bases, and 22 bases lay in between. The CDR3 coding sequence is TGTGCCAGCAGCTCACCGAGGGGGCGGGAGTTAGCAGATACGCAGTATTTT. Protein sequence: CASSSPRGRELADTQYF.

This clonotype occurred a few times. The chain employs TRBV15 and TRBJ2-5; D possibly corresponds to TRBD2 (5 bases). From germline, CDR1 is LNHNV and CDR2 YYDKDF (reference sequence). V shed 4 bases and J shed 3 bases, with 12 bases lying between them. The CDR3 has 14 amino acids. The CDR3 protein is CATSNAGREETQYF. The CDR3 DNA sequence: TGTGCCACCAGCAACGCGGGCAGAGAAGAGACCCAGTACTTC.

The J gene is TRBJ1-1, the V gene TRBV7-3, with 7 positions matching TRBD1. V gave up 6 bases and J gave up 3 bases; unmatched junction bases: 4. Germline CDR1 is SGHTA and CDR2 is FQGTGA. The CDR3 consists of 13 residues. The CDR3, as DNA: TGTGCCAGCAGATTTACAGGGGACACTGAAGCTTTCTTT. Its protein is CASRFTGDTEAFF.

This clonotype was observed a few times. The V and J genes are TRBV24-1 and TRBJ2-1, with 16 bases matching TRBD2. The germline V gene encodes CDR1 KGHDR and CDR2 SFDVKD. J was trimmed by 10 bases and V by 3 bases; bases with no gene match: 8. The length of the CDR3 is 17 residues. In DNA form, the CDR3 reads TGTGCCACCAGTGATCCGGGACTAGCGGGAGGGCGGGGGGAGCAGTTCTTC. Translation gives CATSDPGLAGGRGEQFF.

The V call is TRBV5-6, the J call TRBJ2-1; TRBD2 matches at 10 bases. The germline V gene encodes CDR1 SGHDT and CDR2 YYEEEE. The CDR3 contains 15 residues. Trimming cost V 6 bases and J 4 bases; bases outside gene matches: 7. CDR3 amino acids: CASIFRTSGYNEQFF. DNA for the CDR3: TGTGCCAGCATATTCCGGACTAGCGGTTACAATGAGCAGTTCTTC.

V gene TRBV4-1 combines with J gene TRBJ2-1; a possible D gene is TRBD2 (6 bases). CDR3 length equals 17 residues. Germline loops: CDR1 MGHRA, CDR2 YSYEKL. Trimming took 8 bases from V and 2 from J, leaving 22 bases between them. CDR3 amino acids: CASQPRGGEPPYNEQFF. The CDR3 nucleotides read TGCGCCAGCCAGCCGCGGGGCGGGGAACCCCCCTACAATGAGCAGTTCTTC.

V and J are TRBV4-1 and TRBJ2-7; D is possibly TRBD1 or TRBD2 (6 bases each). Germline V gene data show CDR1 as MGHRA and CDR2 as YSYEKL. The V end lost 8 bases, the J end lost 2 bases, and 13 bases lay between the germline ends. The CDR3 runs to 13 residues. CDR3 in DNA: TGCGCCAGCCGGAAGGGGGGAGCCTACGAGCAGTACTTC. The encoded protein is CASRKGGAYEQYF.

This clonotype was observed a few times. The V call is TRBV18, the J call TRBJ2-1; 15 bases align to TRBD2. The germline gives CDR1 KGHSH, CDR2 LQKENI. The CDR3 is made up of 17 amino acids. The V and J ends lost 3 bases and 6 bases, in that order; junction bases with no gene match: 6. The CDR3 nucleotides read TGTGCCAGCTCACCCACCTCGGGACTAGCGGGAGGCAATGAGCAGTTCTTC. Protein product: CASSPTSGLAGGNEQFF. The full variable domain, its missing parts supplied by reference TRBV18 and TRBJ2-1, is NAGVMQNPRHLVRRRGQEARLRCSPMKGHSHVYWYRQLPEEGLKFMVYLQKENIIDESGMPKERFSAEFPKEGPSILRIQQVVRGDSAAYFCASSPTSGLAGGNEQFFGPGTRLTVL.

This clonotype was detected only a few times. In DNA form, the CDR3 reads TGTGCCAGCATCTCACTAGCGGGAAAAATCGACGAGCAGTACTTC. It encodes CASISLAGKIDEQYF. The chain is built from TRBV9 and TRBJ2-7; 10 positions match TRBD2. Germline assignment: CDR1 SGDLS and CDR2 YYNGEE. V lost 6 bases to trimming and J lost 5 bases; unmatched junction nucleotides: 11. The CDR3 has 15 amino acids.

This clonotype was observed a few times. V is TRBV5-1 and J is TRBJ2-7; D might be TRBD2 (5 bases). Trimming removed 2 bases from V and 1 base from J, with 10 bases in between. This CDR3 is 14 amino acids long. CDR1 and CDR2 (germline): SGHRS, YFSETQ. Written as DNA, the CDR3 is TGCGCCAGCAGCTTTGACACGGGATCCTACGAGCAGTACTTC. This gives the protein CASSFDTGSYEQYF.

CDR3 amino acids: CSVERGDGSGVRETQYF. The CDR3 nucleotides read TGCAGCGTTGAAAGGGGTGACGGGTCGGGGGTAAGAGAGACCCAGTACTTC. The gene calls are TRBV29-1 and TRBJ2-5; TRBD2 is a possible D gene (6 bases). Germline V gene lookup returns CDR1 SQVTM and CDR2 ANQGSEA. CDR3 length equals 17 residues. Deletions cut 2 bases from V and 4 bases from J, with 23 bases between. The full variable domain, rest sourced from reference TRBV29-1 and TRBJ2-5, is SAVISQKPSRDICQRGTSLTIQCQVDSQVTMMFWYRQQPGQSLTLIATANQGSEATYESGFVIDKFPISRPNLTFSTLTVSNMSPEDSSIYLCSVERGDGSGVRETQYFGPGTRLLVL.

This clonotype was counted between two and nine times. The genes are TRBV10-2 and TRBJ1-1; possibly TRBD1 for D (6 bases). Germline V gene lookup returns CDR1 WSHSY and CDR2 SAAADI. Trimming took off 6 bases at V and 4 bases at J, with 15 bases between the two ends. This CDR3 comprises 14 residues. CDR3 region: CASSGTQGPTEAFF. The CDR3 nucleotides are TGCGCCAGCAGCGGAACACAGGGCCCCACTGAAGCTTTCTTT.

This clonotype was picked up a small number of times. V gene TRBV3-1 combines with J gene TRBJ2-7; 9 nucleotides agree with TRBD2. J lost 1 base, V lost 4 bases, and 11 bases had no gene match. The length of the CDR3 is 17 residues. Germline CDR1 and CDR2: LGHDT and YNNKEL (reference sequence). The CDR3 region has the DNA TGTGCCAGCAGCCCAAACCGGCGCAGCGGGAGGTCCTACGAGCAGTACTTC. Its translation: CASSPNRRSGRSYEQYF.

The rearrangement joins TRBV7-8 to TRBJ2-1; TRBD1 matches at 7 bases. The V gene's germline CDR1 is SGHVS and CDR2 FQNEAQ. The CDR3 spans 17 residues. The junction had 15 bases not matched to a gene; V was cut back by 2 bases and J by 8 bases. The CDR3 loop reads CASSLRAGGDYIDEQFF. In DNA, the CDR3 is TGTGCCAGCAGCTTACGGGCAGGGGGTGATTACATCGATGAGCAGTTCTTC.

CDR3 region: CAWRVRFLAGFRDEQFF. The CDR3, as DNA: TGTGCCTGGAGAGTTCGGTTCCTAGCGGGTTTTAGGGATGAGCAGTTCTTC. The chain links TRBV30 to TRBJ2-1, with 8 bases lining up with TRBD2. Germline values: CDR1 GTSNPN, CDR2 SVGIG (reference sequence). The CDR3 runs to 17 residues. After removal of 3 bases from V and 8 bases from J, the junction contained 18 bases not matched to a gene. The variable domain in full, completed from reference TRBV30 and TRBJ2-1, reads SQTIHQWPATLVQPVGSPLSLECTVEGTSNPNLYWYRQAAGRGLQLLFYSVGIGQISSEVPQNLSASRPQDRQFILSSKKLLLSDSGFYLCAWRVRFLAGFRDEQFFGPGTRLTVL.

The chain carries TRBV12-3 or TRBV12-4 and TRBJ2-4; D ambiguous. The CDR3 has 13 amino acids. The V gene lost 7 bases and the J gene lost 4 bases, with 11 bases spanning the gap. CDR3 nucleotide sequence: TGTGCCAGCACTACGTTAGTGAAAAACATTCAGTACTTC. Protein sequence: CASTTLVKNIQYF.